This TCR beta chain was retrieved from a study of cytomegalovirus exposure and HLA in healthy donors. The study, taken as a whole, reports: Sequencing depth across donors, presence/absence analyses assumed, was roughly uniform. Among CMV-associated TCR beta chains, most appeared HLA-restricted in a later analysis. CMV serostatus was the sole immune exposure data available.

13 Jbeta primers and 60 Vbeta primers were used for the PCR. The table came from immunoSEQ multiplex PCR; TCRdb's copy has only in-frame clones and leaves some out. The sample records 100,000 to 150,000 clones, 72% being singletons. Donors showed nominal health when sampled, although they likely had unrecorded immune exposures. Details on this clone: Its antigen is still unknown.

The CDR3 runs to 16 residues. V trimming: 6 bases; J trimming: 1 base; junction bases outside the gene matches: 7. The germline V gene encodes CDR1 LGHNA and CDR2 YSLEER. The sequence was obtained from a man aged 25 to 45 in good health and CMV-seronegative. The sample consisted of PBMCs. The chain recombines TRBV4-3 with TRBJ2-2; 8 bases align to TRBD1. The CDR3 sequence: CASSHSRGLNTGELFF. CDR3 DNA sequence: TGCGCCAGCAGTCATAGCAGGGGGCTGAACACCGGGGAGCTGTTTTTT.